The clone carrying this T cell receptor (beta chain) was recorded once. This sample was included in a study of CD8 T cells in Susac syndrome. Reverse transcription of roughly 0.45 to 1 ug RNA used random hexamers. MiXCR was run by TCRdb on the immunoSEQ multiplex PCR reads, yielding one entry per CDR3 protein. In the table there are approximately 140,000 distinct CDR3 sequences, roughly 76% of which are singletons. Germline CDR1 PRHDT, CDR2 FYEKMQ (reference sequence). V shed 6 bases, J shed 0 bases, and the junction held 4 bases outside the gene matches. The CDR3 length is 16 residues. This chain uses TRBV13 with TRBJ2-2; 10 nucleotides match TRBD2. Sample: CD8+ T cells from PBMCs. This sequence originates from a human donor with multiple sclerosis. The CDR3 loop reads CASSPGLAANTGELFF. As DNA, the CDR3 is TGTGCCAGCAGTCCCGGACTAGCGGCGAACACCGGGGAGCTGTTTTTT.